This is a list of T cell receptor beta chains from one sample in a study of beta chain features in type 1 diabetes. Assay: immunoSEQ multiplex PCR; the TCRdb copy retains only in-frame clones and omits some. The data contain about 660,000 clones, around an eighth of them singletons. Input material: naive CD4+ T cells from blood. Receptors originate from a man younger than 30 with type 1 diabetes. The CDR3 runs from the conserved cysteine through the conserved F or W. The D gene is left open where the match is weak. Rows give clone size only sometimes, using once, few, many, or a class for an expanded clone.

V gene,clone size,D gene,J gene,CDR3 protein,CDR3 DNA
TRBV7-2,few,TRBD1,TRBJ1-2,CASSLDRDYGYTF,TGTGCCAGCAGCTTGGACAGGGACTATGGCTACACCTTC
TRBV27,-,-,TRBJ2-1,CASSLKASRYNEQFF,TGTGCCAGCAGTTTAAAAGCTAGCAGATACAATGAGCAGTTCTTC
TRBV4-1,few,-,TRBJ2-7,CASLPMGLRDEQYF,TGCGCCAGCCTCCCGATGGGCTTACGGGACGAGCAGTACTTC
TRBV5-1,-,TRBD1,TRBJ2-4,CASGTGELAKNIQYF,TGCGCCAGCGGGACAGGGGAATTAGCCAAAAACATTCAGTACTTC
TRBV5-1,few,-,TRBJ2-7,CASSLTAPYEQYF,TGCGCCAGCAGCTTGACTGCCCCCTACGAGCAGTACTTC
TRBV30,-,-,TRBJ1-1,CAWSVQIEVFF,TGTGCCTGGAGTGTACAGATAGAGGTTTTCTTT
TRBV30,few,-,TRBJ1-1,CAWSVGGNTEAFF,TGTGCCTGGAGTGTGGGAGGGAACACTGAAGCTTTCTTT
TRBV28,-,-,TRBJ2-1,CASSFDNEQFF,TGTGCCAGCAGTTTCGACAATGAGCAGTTCTTC
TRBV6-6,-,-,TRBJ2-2,CASSYGLNTGELFF,TGTGCCAGCAGTTATGGACTGAACACCGGGGAGCTGTTTTTT
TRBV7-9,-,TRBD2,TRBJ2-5,CASSRRGGETQYF,TGTGCCAGCAGCCGCCGCGGGGGGGAGACCCAGTACTTC
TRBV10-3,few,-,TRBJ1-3,CAISSQKGPSGNTIYF,TGTGCCATCTCCAGCCAAAAGGGCCCATCTGGAAACACCATATATTTT
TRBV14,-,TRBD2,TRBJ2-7,CASRGRETYEQYF,TGTGCCAGCCGTGGGAGGGAGACCTACGAGCAGTACTTC
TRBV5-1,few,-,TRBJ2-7,CASSLLPVTSGAYEQYF,TGCGCCAGCAGCTTGCTCCCTGTGACTTCTGGGGCATACGAGCAGTACTTC
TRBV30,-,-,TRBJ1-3,CASPGSGEWNTIYF,TGTGCCTCCCCGGGCTCCGGCGAGTGGAACACCATATATTTT
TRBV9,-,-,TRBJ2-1,CASSVVGGSNEQFF,TGTGCCAGCAGCGTAGTTGGAGGGAGCAATGAGCAGTTCTTC
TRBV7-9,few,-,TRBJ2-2,CASSLRTPENTGELFF,TGTGCCAGCAGCTTACGCACCCCCGAGAACACCGGGGAGCTGTTTTTT
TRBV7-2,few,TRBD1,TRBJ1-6,CASSGDRARNSPLHF,TGTGCCAGCAGCGGGGACAGGGCAAGAAATTCACCCCTCCACTTT
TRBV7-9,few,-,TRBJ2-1,CASPRLGPDYNEQFF,TGTGCCAGCCCTCGTCTGGGGCCTGACTACAATGAGCAGTTCTTC
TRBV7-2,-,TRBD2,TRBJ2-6,CASSLGWRGTGGANVLTF,TGTGCCAGCAGCTTAGGCTGGCGGGGGACTGGTGGGGCCAACGTCCTGACTTTC
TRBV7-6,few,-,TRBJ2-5,CASSLVEQETQYF,TGTGCCAGCAGCTTAGTCGAACAAGAGACCCAGTACTTC
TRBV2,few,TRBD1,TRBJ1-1,CASRRTGDTEAFF,TGTGCCAGCAGGCGGACAGGAGACACTGAAGCTTTCTTT
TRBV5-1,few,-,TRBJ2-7,CASSVGWSGTEQYF,TGCGCCAGCAGCGTCGGGTGGAGCGGTACCGAGCAGTACTTC
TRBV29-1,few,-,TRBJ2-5,CSVEGGQETQYF,TGCAGCGTAGAGGGGGGACAAGAGACCCAGTACTTC
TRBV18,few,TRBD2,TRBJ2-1,CASFGGGLLNEQFF,TGTGCCAGCTTCGGCGGGGGGCTTCTCAATGAGCAGTTCTTC
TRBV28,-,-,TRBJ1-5,CASSVDPVGNQPQHF,TGTGCCAGCTCCGTAGACCCGGTGGGCAATCAGCCCCAGCATTTT
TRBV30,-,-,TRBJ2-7,CASGRSYEQYF,TGTGCCTCAGGGCGATCTTACGAGCAGTACTTC
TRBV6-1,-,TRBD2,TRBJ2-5,CAANLAGAVETQYF,TGTGCCGCAAATCTAGCGGGAGCGGTAGAGACCCAGTACTTC
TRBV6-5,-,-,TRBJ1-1,CASSYSGEPLNTEAFF,TGTGCCAGCAGTTACTCCGGGGAGCCACTGAACACTGAAGCTTTCTTT
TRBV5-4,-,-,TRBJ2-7,CASSLGQTISYEQYF,TGTGCCAGCAGCTTGGGGCAGACCATCTCCTACGAGCAGTACTTC
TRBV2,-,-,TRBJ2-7,CASTVHYEQYF,TGTGCCAGCACCGTCCACTACGAGCAGTACTTC
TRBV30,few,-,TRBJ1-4,CAWSTRDEKLFF,TGTGCCTGGAGTACTCGGGACGAAAAACTGTTTTTT
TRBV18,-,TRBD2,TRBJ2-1,CASSPRREGYNEQFF,TGTGCCAGCTCACCACGGCGGGAGGGATACAATGAGCAGTTCTTC
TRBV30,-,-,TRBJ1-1,CAWSRDSRGTEAFF,TGTGCCTGGAGTCGGGACTCGCGGGGCACTGAAGCTTTCTTT
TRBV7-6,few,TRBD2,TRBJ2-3,CASSLERGGGYTQYF,TGTGCCAGCAGCCTTGAGCGGGGGGGCGGTTATACGCAGTATTTT
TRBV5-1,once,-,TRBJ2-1,CASSLLGPSSGNEQFF,TGCGCCAGCAGCTTGTTGGGACCCTCTAGTGGGAATGAGCAGTTCTTC